This T cell receptor (beta chain) appears in the sequencing data of a study of blood T cell repertoires in COVID-19. V lost 3 bases and J lost 9, with 9 bases in between. The CDR3 totals 12 residues. Germline assignment: CDR1 LNHDA and CDR2 SQIVND (reference sequence). The table came from immunoSEQ multiplex PCR; TCRdb's copy has only in-frame clones and leaves some out. The table has around 280,000 clones, 85% to 90% seen once; the top ten hold roughly 1.3%. The chain is built from TRBV19 and TRBJ2-1; maybe TRBD2 (5 bases). Sequenced input: peripheral blood. This clonotype originated in an older man with acute or convalescent COVID-19. The CDR3, as DNA: TGTGCCAGTAGTATTCGGGGTGGTGAGCAGTTCTTC. Translation gives CASSIRGGEQFF. Full variable domain (outside the CDR3, taken from reference TRBV19 and TRBJ2-1): DGGITQSPKYLFRKEGQNVTLSCEQNLNHDAMYWYRQDPGQGLRLIYYSQIVNDFQKGDIAEGYSVSREKKESFPLTVTSAQKNPTAFYLCASSIRGGEQFFGPGTRLTVL.